The 3 T cell receptor beta chains below were found in one sample sequenced in a study of identical twins. TCRdb processed the 5' RACE reads anew with MiXCR; each CDR3 protein has one entry. The top ten hold 4% to 5% of the sample, which has around 250,000 distinct CDR3 sequences, about 13% seen once. These data are also associated with another study on yellow fever vaccine responses in identical twins.

Sequencing input: memory (CD45RO+) T cells sorted from blood. Source of these receptors: a woman aged 18-29 years in good health.

This clonotype turned up a few times. This sequence joins TRBV7-2 and TRBJ2-5; 10 bases map to TRBD2. The germline CDR1 and CDR2 sequences are SGHTA and FQGNSA. The trim removed 0 bases at V and 1 base at J, leaving 5 bases unmatched. This CDR3 region has 17 residues. The CDR3 protein is CASSLASGGASQETQYF. CDR3 sequence (DNA): TGTGCCAGCAGCTTAGCCAGCGGGGGGGCCTCCCAAGAGACCCAGTACTTC.

In this sample, this clonotype turned up a few times. V usage is TRBV12-3 or TRBV12-4 and J usage is TRBJ2-7; possible D gene TRBD2, 6 bases. CDR3 length equals 15 residues. V was shortened by 1 base and J by 0 bases, with 10 bases between the two germline ends. The CDR3 DNA follows: TGTGCCAGCAGTTTAGGCGGGATGAGCTCCTACGAGCAGTACTTC. This gives the protein CASSLGGMSSYEQYF.

The chain carries TRBV7-9 and TRBJ2-1; D perhaps matches TRBD1 (5 bases). Germline assignment: CDR1 SEHNR and CDR2 FQNEAQ (reference sequence). V was cut by 0 bases and J by 10 bases, with 10 bases left in between. This CDR3 has 13 residues. In nucleotides, the CDR3 is TGTGCCAGCAGCTTAGCCGGCACAGGAGAGCAGTTCTTC. It is translated as CASSLAGTGEQFF.